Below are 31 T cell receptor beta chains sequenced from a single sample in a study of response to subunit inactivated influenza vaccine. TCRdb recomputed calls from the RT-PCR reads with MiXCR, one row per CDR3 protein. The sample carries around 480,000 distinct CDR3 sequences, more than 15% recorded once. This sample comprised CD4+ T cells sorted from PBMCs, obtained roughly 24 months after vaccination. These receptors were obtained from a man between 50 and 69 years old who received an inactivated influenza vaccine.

The chain's CDR3 is CSARAVRPGSNYGYTF. CDR3 bases: TGCAGTGCTAGAGCGGTTCGTCCAGGGAGTAACTATGGCTACACCTTC. The V gene is TRBV20-1, the J gene TRBJ1-2, with TRBD1 as a possible D gene (5 bases). V dropped 1 base and J dropped 1 base, with 16 bases sitting between them. Germline V gives CDR1 DFQATT, CDR2 SNEGSKA (reference sequence). The CDR3 length is 16 residues.

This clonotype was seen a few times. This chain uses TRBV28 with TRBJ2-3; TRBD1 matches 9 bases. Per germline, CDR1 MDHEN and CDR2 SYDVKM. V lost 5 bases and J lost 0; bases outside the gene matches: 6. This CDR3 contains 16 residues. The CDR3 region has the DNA TGTGCCAGCAGTGACCCCGGGACAGGGAGCACAGATACGCAGTATTTT. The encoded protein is CASSDPGTGSTDTQYF.

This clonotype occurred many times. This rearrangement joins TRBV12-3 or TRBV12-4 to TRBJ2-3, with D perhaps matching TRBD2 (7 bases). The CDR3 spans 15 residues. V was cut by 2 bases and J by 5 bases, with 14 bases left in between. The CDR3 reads CASSLFGGAGDTQYF. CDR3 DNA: TGTGCCAGCAGTTTATTTGGGGGGGCCGGAGATACGCAGTATTTT.

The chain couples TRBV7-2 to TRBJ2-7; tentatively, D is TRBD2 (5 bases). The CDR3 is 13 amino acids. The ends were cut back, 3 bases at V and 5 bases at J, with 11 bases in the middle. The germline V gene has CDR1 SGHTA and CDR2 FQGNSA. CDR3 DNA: TGTGCCAGCAGCTTCTCTCTGCGGGACGAGCAGTACTTC. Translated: CASSFSLRDEQYF.

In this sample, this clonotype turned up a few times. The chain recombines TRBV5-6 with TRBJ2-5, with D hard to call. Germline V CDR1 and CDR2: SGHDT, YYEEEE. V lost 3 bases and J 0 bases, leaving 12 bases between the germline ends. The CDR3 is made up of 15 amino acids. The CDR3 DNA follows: TGTGCCAGCAGCTCCAGCCTAGGGTACCAAGAGACCCAGTACTTC. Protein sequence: CASSSSLGYQETQYF.

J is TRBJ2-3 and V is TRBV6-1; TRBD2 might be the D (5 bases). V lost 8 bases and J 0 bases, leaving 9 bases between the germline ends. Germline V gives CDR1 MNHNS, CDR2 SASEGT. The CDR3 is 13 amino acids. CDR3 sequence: CASLRDSTDTQYF. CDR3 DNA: TGTGCCAGCTTGAGGGATAGCACAGATACGCAGTATTTT.

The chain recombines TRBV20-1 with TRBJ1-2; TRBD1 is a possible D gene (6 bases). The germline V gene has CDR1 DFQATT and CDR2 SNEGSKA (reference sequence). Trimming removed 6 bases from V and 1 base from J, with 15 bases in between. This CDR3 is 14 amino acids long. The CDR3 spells CSAGEQGSNYGYTF. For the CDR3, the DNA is TGCAGTGCCGGCGAACAGGGTAGTAACTATGGCTACACCTTC.

The CDR3 spells CSAKVGGRTDTQYF. CDR3 in DNA: TGCAGTGCCAAAGTTGGGGGACGCACAGATACGCAGTATTTT. V is TRBV20-1 and J is TRBJ2-3, with D possibly called TRBD1 or TRBD2 (5 bases each). The CDR3 runs to 14 residues. Per germline, CDR1 DFQATT and CDR2 SNEGSKA (reference sequence). Trimming cost V 6 bases and J 1 base, with 14 bases left between them.

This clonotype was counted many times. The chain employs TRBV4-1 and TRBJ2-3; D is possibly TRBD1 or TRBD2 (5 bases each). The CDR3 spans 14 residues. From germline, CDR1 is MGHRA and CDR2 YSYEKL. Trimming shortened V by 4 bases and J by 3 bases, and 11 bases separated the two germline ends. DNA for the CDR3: TGCGCCAGCAGCCCGGGGCAGCCAACAGATACGCAGTATTTT. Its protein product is CASSPGQPTDTQYF.

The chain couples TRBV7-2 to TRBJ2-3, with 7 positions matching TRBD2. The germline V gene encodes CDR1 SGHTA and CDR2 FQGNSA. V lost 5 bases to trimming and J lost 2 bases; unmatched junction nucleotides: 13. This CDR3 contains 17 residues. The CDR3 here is CASSPGKDGRYTDTQYF. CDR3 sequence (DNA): TGTGCCAGCAGCCCGGGGAAGGACGGGAGGTACACAGATACGCAGTATTTT.

This CDR3 is CASKSSGRAGELFF. CDR3 DNA sequence: TGTGCCAGCAAGTCTAGCGGGAGAGCCGGGGAGCTGTTTTTT. The gene calls are TRBV9 and TRBJ2-2; TRBD2 matches at 10 bases. CDR3 length: 14 amino acids. The V gene end was trimmed by 6 bases and the J gene end by 6 bases; junction bases not matched to a gene: 5. Germline V lookup: CDR1 SGDLS, CDR2 YYNGEE.

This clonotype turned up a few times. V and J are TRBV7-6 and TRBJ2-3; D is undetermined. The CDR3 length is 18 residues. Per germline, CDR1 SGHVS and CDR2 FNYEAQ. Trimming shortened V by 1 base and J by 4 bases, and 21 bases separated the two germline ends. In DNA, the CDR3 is TGTGCCAGCAGCTTAGTGACGTTCGGACCCGCGAATGCAGATACGCAGTATTTT. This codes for CASSLVTFGPANADTQYF.

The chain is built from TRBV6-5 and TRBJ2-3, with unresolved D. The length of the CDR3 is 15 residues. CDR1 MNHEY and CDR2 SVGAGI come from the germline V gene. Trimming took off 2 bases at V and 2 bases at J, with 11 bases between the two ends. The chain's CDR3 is CASSYRQGYTDTQYF. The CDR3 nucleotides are TGTGCCAGCAGTTACCGACAAGGCTACACAGATACGCAGTATTTT.

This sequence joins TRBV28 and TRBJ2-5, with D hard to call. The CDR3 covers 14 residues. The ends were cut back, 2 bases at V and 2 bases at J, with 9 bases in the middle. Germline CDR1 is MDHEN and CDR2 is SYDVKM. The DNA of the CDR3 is TGTGCCAGCAGTTTAAGATGGAAACAAGAGACCCAGTACTTC. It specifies CASSLRWKQETQYF.

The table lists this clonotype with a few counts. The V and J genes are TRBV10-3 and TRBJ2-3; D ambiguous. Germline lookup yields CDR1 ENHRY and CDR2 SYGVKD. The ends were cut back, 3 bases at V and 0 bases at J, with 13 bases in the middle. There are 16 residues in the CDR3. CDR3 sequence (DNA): TGTGCCATCAGTGAAAAATCGGGCAGAAGCACAGATACGCAGTATTTT. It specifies CAISEKSGRSTDTQYF.

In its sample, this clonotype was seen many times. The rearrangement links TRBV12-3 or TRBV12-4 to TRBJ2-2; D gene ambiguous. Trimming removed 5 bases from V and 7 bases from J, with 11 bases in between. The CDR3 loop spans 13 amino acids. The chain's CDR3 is CASSTPGRGELFF. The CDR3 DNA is TGTGCCAGCAGTACACCGGGCCGCGGGGAGCTGTTTTTT.

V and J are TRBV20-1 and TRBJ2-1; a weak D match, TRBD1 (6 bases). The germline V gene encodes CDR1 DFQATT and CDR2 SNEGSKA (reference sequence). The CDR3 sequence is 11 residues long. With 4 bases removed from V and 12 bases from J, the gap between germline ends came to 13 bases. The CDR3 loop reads CSANRRDTQFF. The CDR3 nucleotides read TGCAGTGCTAACCGCCGGGACACGCAGTTCTTC.

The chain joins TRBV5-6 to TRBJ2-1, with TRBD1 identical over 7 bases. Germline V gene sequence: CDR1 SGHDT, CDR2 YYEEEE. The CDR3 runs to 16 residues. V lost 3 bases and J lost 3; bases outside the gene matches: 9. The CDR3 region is CASSSLGTEFYNEQFF. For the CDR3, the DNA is TGTGCCAGCAGCTCACTCGGGACAGAGTTCTACAATGAGCAGTTCTTC. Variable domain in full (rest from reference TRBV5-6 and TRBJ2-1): DAGVTQSPTHLIKTRGQQVTLRCSPKSGHDTVSWYQQALGQGPQFIFQYYEEEERQRGNFPDRFSGHQFPNYSSELNVNALLLGDSALYLCASSSLGTEFYNEQFFGPGTRLTVL.

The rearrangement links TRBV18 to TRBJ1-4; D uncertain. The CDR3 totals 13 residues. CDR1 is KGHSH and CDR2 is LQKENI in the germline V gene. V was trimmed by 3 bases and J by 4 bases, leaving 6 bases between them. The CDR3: CASSPRYNEKLFF. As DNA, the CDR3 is TGTGCCAGCTCACCCAGGTATAATGAAAAACTGTTTTTT.

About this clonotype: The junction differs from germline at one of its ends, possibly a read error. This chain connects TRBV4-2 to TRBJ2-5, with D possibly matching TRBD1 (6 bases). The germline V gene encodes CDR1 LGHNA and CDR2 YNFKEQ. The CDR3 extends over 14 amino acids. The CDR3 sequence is CAGRASGAYETQYF. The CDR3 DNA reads TGTGCCGGCAGAGCCTCAGGGGCTTATGAGACCCAGTACTTC.

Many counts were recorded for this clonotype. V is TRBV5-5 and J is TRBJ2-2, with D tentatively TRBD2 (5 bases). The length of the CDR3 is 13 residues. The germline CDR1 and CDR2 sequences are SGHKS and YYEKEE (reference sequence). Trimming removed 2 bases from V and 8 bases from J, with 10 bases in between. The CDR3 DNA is TGTGCCAGCAGCTTACTAGTCTTTGGGGAGCTGTTTTTT. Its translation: CASSLLVFGELFF.

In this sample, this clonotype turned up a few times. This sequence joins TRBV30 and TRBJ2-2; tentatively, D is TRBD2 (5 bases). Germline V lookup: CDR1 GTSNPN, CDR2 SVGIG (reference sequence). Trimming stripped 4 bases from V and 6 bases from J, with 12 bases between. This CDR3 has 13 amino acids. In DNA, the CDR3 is TGTGCCTGGAATCGGGGAGTCCCCGGGGAGCTGTTTTTT. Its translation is CAWNRGVPGELFF.

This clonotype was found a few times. DNA of the CDR3: TGTGCCACCAGCAGAGAGTGGTCGGGACAGGGTTCCCATGAGCAGTTCTTC. Protein sequence: CATSREWSGQGSHEQFF. V is TRBV15 and J is TRBJ2-1; 9 nucleotides agree with TRBD1. The CDR3 loop spans 17 amino acids. V dropped 0 bases and J dropped 8; count of bases not matched to a gene: 11. The V gene's germline CDR1 is LNHNV and CDR2 YYDKDF (reference sequence).

For the CDR3, the DNA is TGTGCCACCAGCCGGGACACTAACAATGAGCAGTTCTTC. Translation gives CATSRDTNNEQFF. The rearrangement links TRBV15 to TRBJ2-1; D perhaps matches TRBD1 (6 bases). The CDR3 sequence is 13 residues long. V was cut by 5 bases and J by 5 bases, with 10 bases left in between. Germline V gene lookup returns CDR1 LNHNV and CDR2 YYDKDF (reference sequence).

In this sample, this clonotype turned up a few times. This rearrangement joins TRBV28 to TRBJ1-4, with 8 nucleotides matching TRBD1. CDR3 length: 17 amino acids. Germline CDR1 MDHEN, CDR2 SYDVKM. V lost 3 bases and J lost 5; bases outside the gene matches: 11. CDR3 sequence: CASSLVGQELTNEKLFF. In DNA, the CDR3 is TGTGCCAGCAGTTTGGTGGGACAGGAGCTTACGAATGAAAAACTGTTTTTT.

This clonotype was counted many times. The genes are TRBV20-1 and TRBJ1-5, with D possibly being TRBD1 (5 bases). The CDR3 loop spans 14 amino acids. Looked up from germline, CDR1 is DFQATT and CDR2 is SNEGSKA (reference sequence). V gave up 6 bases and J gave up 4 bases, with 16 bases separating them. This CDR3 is CSATLGTANQPQHF. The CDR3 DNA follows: TGCAGTGCCACTCTCGGGACCGCGAATCAGCCCCAGCATTTT.

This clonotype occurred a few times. The DNA for the CDR3 is TGTGCCGCCGAAGGGGGCGTTACCGGGGAGCTGTTTTTT. This sequence encodes CAAEGGVTGELFF. The V and J genes are TRBV10-3 and TRBJ2-2, with TRBD1 identical over 7 bases. This CDR3 spans 13 amino acids. The junction had 8 bases not matched to a gene; V was cut back by 11 bases and J by 5 bases. Germline V gives CDR1 ENHRY, CDR2 SYGVKD.

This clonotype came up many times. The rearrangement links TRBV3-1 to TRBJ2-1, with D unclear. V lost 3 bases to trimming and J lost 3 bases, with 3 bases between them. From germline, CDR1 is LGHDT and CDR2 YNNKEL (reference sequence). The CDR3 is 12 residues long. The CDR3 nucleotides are TGTGCCAGCAGCCAGAGCTACAATGAGCAGTTCTTC. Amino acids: CASSQSYNEQFF.

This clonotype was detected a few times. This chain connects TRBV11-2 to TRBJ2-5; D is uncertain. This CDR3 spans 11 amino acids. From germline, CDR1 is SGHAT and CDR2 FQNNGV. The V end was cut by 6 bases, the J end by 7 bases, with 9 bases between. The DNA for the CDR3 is TGTGCCAGCAGGCTACGAGGGACCCAGTACTTC. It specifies CASRLRGTQYF.

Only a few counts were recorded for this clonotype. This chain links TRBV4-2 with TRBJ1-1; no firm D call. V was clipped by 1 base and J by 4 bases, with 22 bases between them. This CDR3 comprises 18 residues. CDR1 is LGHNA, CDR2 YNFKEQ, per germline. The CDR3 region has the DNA TGTGCCAGCAGCCAAGGAGACACATACGCTCCATTGAGCACTGAAGCTTTCTTT. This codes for CASSQGDTYAPLSTEAFF.

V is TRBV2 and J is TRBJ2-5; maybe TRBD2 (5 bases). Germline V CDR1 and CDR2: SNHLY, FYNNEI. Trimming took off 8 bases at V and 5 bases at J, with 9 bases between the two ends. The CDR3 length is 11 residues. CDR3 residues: CASWELETQYF. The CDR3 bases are TGTGCCAGCTGGGAGTTGGAGACCCAGTACTTC.